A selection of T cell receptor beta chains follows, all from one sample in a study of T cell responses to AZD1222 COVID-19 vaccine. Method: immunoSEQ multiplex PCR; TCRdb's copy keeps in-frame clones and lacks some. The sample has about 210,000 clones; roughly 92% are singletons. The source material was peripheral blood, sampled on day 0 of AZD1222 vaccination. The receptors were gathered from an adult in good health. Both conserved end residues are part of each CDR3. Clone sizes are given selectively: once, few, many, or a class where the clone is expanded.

CDR3aa: CASSLVHRGANGYTF
v_gene: TRBV7-6
abundance: -
j_gene: TRBJ1-2

CDR3aa: CASSPGRANTEAFF
v_gene: TRBV2
abundance: -
j_gene: TRBJ1-1

CDR3aa: CASSPTGGGQPQHF
v_gene: TRBV28
abundance: once
j_gene: TRBJ1-5

CDR3aa: CASSPGFRNTIYF
v_gene: TRBV7-8
abundance: -
j_gene: TRBJ1-3

CDR3aa: CASSLSHSDGYTF
v_gene: TRBV7-9
abundance: -
j_gene: TRBJ1-2

CDR3aa: CASIGGPKDEQFF
v_gene: TRBV6-5
abundance: -
j_gene: TRBJ2-1

CDR3aa: CASSQDRESDYTF
v_gene: TRBV4-2
abundance: -
j_gene: TRBJ1-2

CDR3aa: CASSYFKGADYYGYTF
v_gene: TRBV6-6
abundance: -
j_gene: TRBJ1-2

CDR3aa: CASSEVLPVPTGELFF
v_gene: TRBV2
abundance: -
j_gene: TRBJ2-2

CDR3aa: CASSQEGSYGYTF
v_gene: TRBV12-3/TRBV12-4
abundance: -
j_gene: TRBJ1-2

CDR3aa: CASSLATDLSYNEQFF
v_gene: TRBV7-6
abundance: -
j_gene: TRBJ2-1

CDR3aa: CASSVLTSDTMGDNEQFF
v_gene: TRBV5-1
abundance: medium-sized
j_gene: TRBJ2-1

CDR3aa: CASSLQGGTEAFF
v_gene: TRBV7-7
abundance: -
j_gene: TRBJ1-1

CDR3aa: CASMWDANTGELFF
v_gene: TRBV19
abundance: -
j_gene: TRBJ2-2

CDR3aa: CASSLKELNTEAFF
v_gene: TRBV7-8
abundance: -
j_gene: TRBJ1-1

CDR3aa: CASSYGANVLTF
v_gene: TRBV6-5
abundance: -
j_gene: TRBJ2-6

CDR3aa: CASSSPSGYTF
v_gene: TRBV28
abundance: -
j_gene: TRBJ1-2

CDR3aa: CASSIRVISNQPQHF
v_gene: TRBV19
abundance: -
j_gene: TRBJ1-5

CDR3aa: CASSRGTTEQFF
v_gene: TRBV5-6
abundance: few
j_gene: TRBJ2-1

CDR3aa: CASSEGVSYTF
v_gene: TRBV6-4
abundance: -
j_gene: TRBJ1-2

CDR3aa: CASSYRGNEQFF
v_gene: TRBV6-6
abundance: -
j_gene: TRBJ2-1

CDR3aa: CASSVGGINQETQYF
v_gene: TRBV9
abundance: -
j_gene: TRBJ2-5

CDR3aa: CASSILGGVKYNEQFF
v_gene: TRBV19
abundance: -
j_gene: TRBJ2-1

CDR3aa: CASSPYDSSSGNTIYF
v_gene: TRBV18
abundance: -
j_gene: TRBJ1-3

CDR3aa: CASSFKGTAYGYTF
v_gene: TRBV5-4
abundance: -
j_gene: TRBJ1-2

CDR3aa: CAISAQKSFTGELFF
v_gene: TRBV10-3
abundance: -
j_gene: TRBJ2-2

CDR3aa: CASRAGVLAVEKLFF
v_gene: TRBV27
abundance: -
j_gene: TRBJ1-4

CDR3aa: CATSDSLGRDTQYF
v_gene: TRBV24-1
abundance: -
j_gene: TRBJ2-3

CDR3aa: CASSFFREETQYF
v_gene: TRBV7-2
abundance: -
j_gene: TRBJ2-5

CDR3aa: CASSPTGFYGYTF
v_gene: TRBV7-2
abundance: -
j_gene: TRBJ1-2

CDR3aa: CASSDANPGQRNEKLFF
v_gene: TRBV9
abundance: -
j_gene: TRBJ1-4

CDR3aa: CASRRRMGDNSPLHF
v_gene: TRBV3-1/TRBV3-2
abundance: -
j_gene: TRBJ1-6

CDR3aa: CASSSYSEGPYF
v_gene: TRBV7-9
abundance: -
j_gene: TRBJ2-5

CDR3aa: CASSLYPDSNTEAFF
v_gene: TRBV28
abundance: -
j_gene: TRBJ1-1

CDR3aa: CASSPLGDGTYEQYF
v_gene: TRBV9
abundance: -
j_gene: TRBJ2-7

CDR3aa: CASSSTANYGYTF
v_gene: TRBV19
abundance: -
j_gene: TRBJ1-2

CDR3aa: CASSQGGGGVPLHF
v_gene: TRBV4-3
abundance: -
j_gene: TRBJ1-6

CDR3aa: CASSASGTRTTGELFF
v_gene: TRBV9
abundance: -
j_gene: TRBJ2-2

CDR3aa: CASSQVSTATEAFF
v_gene: TRBV3-1/TRBV3-2
abundance: -
j_gene: TRBJ1-1

CDR3aa: CASRAWERYGYTF
v_gene: TRBV2
abundance: -
j_gene: TRBJ1-2

CDR3aa: CASSDRQETQYF
v_gene: TRBV11-2
abundance: -
j_gene: TRBJ2-5

CDR3aa: CASSDRGQGGGYTF
v_gene: TRBV2
abundance: -
j_gene: TRBJ1-2

CDR3aa: CASSIQGSNQPQHF
v_gene: TRBV19
abundance: -
j_gene: TRBJ1-5

CDR3aa: CASSYSSRQRNTIYF
v_gene: TRBV6-5
abundance: -
j_gene: TRBJ1-3

CDR3aa: CASSSPGGLETQYF
v_gene: TRBV11-1
abundance: -
j_gene: TRBJ2-5

CDR3aa: CSVSTGFSTDTQYF
v_gene: TRBV29-1
abundance: -
j_gene: TRBJ2-3

CDR3aa: CASSHGTGPYEQYF
v_gene: TRBV3-1/TRBV3-2
abundance: once
j_gene: TRBJ2-7

CDR3aa: CASSEERGAGYGYTF
v_gene: TRBV6-1
abundance: -
j_gene: TRBJ1-2

CDR3aa: CASSPGGRGGYTF
v_gene: TRBV18
abundance: -
j_gene: TRBJ1-2

CDR3aa: CASSDSPGANTQYF
v_gene: TRBV6-4
abundance: -
j_gene: TRBJ2-3

CDR3aa: CASSFGGREETQYF
v_gene: TRBV13
abundance: -
j_gene: TRBJ2-5

CDR3aa: CASSRDSTYNEQFF
v_gene: TRBV19
abundance: -
j_gene: TRBJ2-1

CDR3aa: CASSQPTGYEQYF
v_gene: TRBV14
abundance: -
j_gene: TRBJ2-7